Listed below are T cell receptor beta chains from one sample, sequenced in a study of blood T cell repertoires in COVID-19. This table comes from immunoSEQ multiplex PCR, and its TCRdb copy is limited to in-frame clones, with some not included. The sample contains 50,000 to 75,000 clones, 79% of which appear only once. The sample taken for sequencing was peripheral blood. The receptors shown here come from a man aged 55-75 years with acute or convalescent COVID-19. Each CDR3 is given with its conserved first and last residue. Each record gives: V gene, J gene, clone size, CDR3 protein. Clone size is not always given. Where it is, it says once, few, many or a class for expanded clones.

v_gene: TRBV7-8; j_gene: TRBJ1-2; abundance: .; CDR3aa: CASSLWPGGVTGYGYTF
v_gene: TRBV18; j_gene: TRBJ1-5; abundance: .; CDR3aa: CASSPQRSGSGVQPQHF
v_gene: TRBV6-5; j_gene: TRBJ2-7; abundance: few; CDR3aa: CASRIQAYEQYF
v_gene: TRBV5-1; j_gene: TRBJ2-5; abundance: few; CDR3aa: CASSLSQETQYF
v_gene: TRBV21-1; j_gene: TRBJ1-2; abundance: .; CDR3aa: CARRTGGYGYTF
v_gene: TRBV9; j_gene: TRBJ2-7; abundance: .; CDR3aa: CASSVGAGGPYEQYF
v_gene: TRBV12-2; j_gene: TRBJ1-6; abundance: few; CDR3aa: CASRLEKCSSSYNSPLHF
v_gene: TRBV6-2/TRBV6-3; j_gene: TRBJ2-3; abundance: .; CDR3aa: CASSLSSGYSASTDTQYF
v_gene: TRBV28; j_gene: TRBJ2-1; abundance: .; CDR3aa: CASTSLAGGKMNEQFF
v_gene: TRBV5-1; j_gene: TRBJ2-6; abundance: .; CDR3aa: CASSVNSGANVLTF
v_gene: TRBV19; j_gene: TRBJ2-1; abundance: .; CDR3aa: CASSLYGLAHNEQFF
v_gene: TRBV30; j_gene: TRBJ1-6; abundance: .; CDR3aa: CAWSVRERGSPLHF
v_gene: TRBV7-9; j_gene: TRBJ2-2; abundance: .; CDR3aa: CASSFGTSGHTGELFF
v_gene: TRBV30; j_gene: TRBJ1-2; abundance: .; CDR3aa: CAWSGPSNYGYTF
v_gene: TRBV27; j_gene: TRBJ1-2; abundance: few; CDR3aa: CAIRTGGYTF
v_gene: TRBV19; j_gene: TRBJ1-2; abundance: .; CDR3aa: CASARDGGGYGYTF
v_gene: TRBV5-8; j_gene: TRBJ1-3; abundance: .; CDR3aa: CASSPRQLSSGNTIYF
v_gene: TRBV5-4; j_gene: TRBJ1-2; abundance: .; CDR3aa: CASSLNQGAVGYTF
v_gene: TRBV5-1; j_gene: TRBJ2-5; abundance: .; CDR3aa: CASSLIGIETQYF
v_gene: TRBV19; j_gene: TRBJ1-1; abundance: .; CDR3aa: CASSRKGYTEAFF
v_gene: TRBV3-1/TRBV3-2; j_gene: TRBJ2-5; abundance: .; CDR3aa: CASSQVAEEETQYF
v_gene: TRBV7-2; j_gene: TRBJ2-3; abundance: .; CDR3aa: CASSLRGPADTQYF
v_gene: TRBV19; j_gene: TRBJ1-3; abundance: .; CDR3aa: CASSQYGGAGNTIYF
v_gene: TRBV7-8; j_gene: TRBJ1-3; abundance: .; CDR3aa: CASQGLGLNSGNTIYF
v_gene: TRBV2; j_gene: TRBJ1-1; abundance: .; CDR3aa: CASSADLMNTEAFF
v_gene: TRBV3-1/TRBV3-2; j_gene: TRBJ1-5; abundance: .; CDR3aa: CASSQDGRITRGNQPQHF
v_gene: TRBV7-9; j_gene: TRBJ1-4; abundance: .; CDR3aa: CASSPRLQEKLFF
v_gene: TRBV27; j_gene: TRBJ2-7; abundance: once; CDR3aa: CASSVGLAGGYSYEQYF
v_gene: TRBV29-1; j_gene: TRBJ1-3; abundance: .; CDR3aa: CSVGQGHSGNTIYF
v_gene: TRBV7-9; j_gene: TRBJ1-4; abundance: .; CDR3aa: CASSDDRLRATNEKLFF
v_gene: TRBV9; j_gene: TRBJ2-6; abundance: .; CDR3aa: CASSSRGYGANVLTF
v_gene: TRBV18; j_gene: TRBJ1-5; abundance: .; CDR3aa: CASSPTGGGDQPQHF
v_gene: TRBV6-5; j_gene: TRBJ1-4; abundance: .; CDR3aa: CASASGQKLFF
v_gene: TRBV30; j_gene: TRBJ2-1; abundance: .; CDR3aa: CACQLAPVSYNEQFF
v_gene: TRBV6-2/TRBV6-3; j_gene: TRBJ2-5; abundance: .; CDR3aa: CASSYGQGRKETQYF
v_gene: TRBV7-9; j_gene: TRBJ2-7; abundance: .; CDR3aa: CASSLGGTVVPYEQYF
v_gene: TRBV2; j_gene: TRBJ1-4; abundance: .; CDR3aa: CASSVQGFNEKLFF
v_gene: TRBV2; j_gene: TRBJ2-3; abundance: .; CDR3aa: CASLVTSGRPDTQYF
v_gene: TRBV7-9; j_gene: TRBJ1-1; abundance: .; CDR3aa: CASSSSGGDYTEAFF
v_gene: TRBV2; j_gene: TRBJ1-1; abundance: .; CDR3aa: CASSEEGARTEAFF
v_gene: TRBV7-3; j_gene: TRBJ2-1; abundance: .; CDR3aa: CASSSNGFNEQFF
v_gene: TRBV6-4; j_gene: TRBJ1-5; abundance: .; CDR3aa: CARMGQDSNQPQHF
v_gene: TRBV24-1; j_gene: TRBJ2-3; abundance: .; CDR3aa: CATSGLAGSDTQYF
v_gene: TRBV7-9; j_gene: TRBJ1-5; abundance: .; CDR3aa: CASSPMAGTGLQPQHF
v_gene: TRBV6-4; j_gene: TRBJ2-1; abundance: .; CDR3aa: CASSEYSYNEQFF